Included here is one T cell receptor beta chain sequence, with context. Its specificity is unknown. Assay: immunoSEQ multiplex PCR; the TCRdb copy retains only in-frame clones and omits some. The top ten clones hold over 8% of a sample with tens of thousands of clones, 88% of them seen once. These data originate in a study of T cell responses to AZD1222 COVID-19 vaccine. V was cut by 6 bases and J by 0 bases, with 15 bases left in between. The CDR3 loop spans 14 amino acids. Germline V lookup: CDR1 SQVTM, CDR2 ANQGSEA. Findings and caveats of the study: A rise in Spike-specific TCR breadth and depth followed two AZD1222 doses. Sampling captured repertoires only after the peak T cell response. Unmutated regions of variants are reportedly targeted by nearly half of spike-specific TCRs. Donors in the cohort were predominantly white British and more often female, and clonal diversity was possibly underestimated.

This sequence originates from an adult who received the MenACWY meningococcal vaccine as a control. Specimen: peripheral blood, collected 28 days after the second dose of the MenACWY control vaccine. J is TRBJ2-7 and V is TRBV29-1, with D perhaps TRBD1 (6 bases). The CDR3 DNA reads as TGCAGCGTGAGACAGGACTTAAGCTCCTACGAGCAGTACTTC. Amino acids: CSVRQDLSSYEQYF.